The next 29 T cell receptor beta chains were all read from a single sample in a study of shared clonotypes between healthy human individuals. Some clones are missing from TCRdb's copy, which holds only in-frame ones; the method was immunoSEQ multiplex PCR. The top ten clones hold roughly 1.8% of a sample with about 730,000 clones, 72% of them seen once. Sample: memory CD4+ T cells sorted from blood. Subset specified: CD45RA-negative fraction. The receptors derive from a woman aged 30 to 39 in good health.

This chain connects TRBV7-2 to TRBJ2-6; D is uncertain. This CDR3 is built from 15 residues. V gave up 5 bases and J gave up 5 bases, with 13 bases separating them. The germline CDR1 and CDR2 sequences are SGHTA and FQGNSA. CDR3 nucleotide sequence: TGTGCCAGCAGCCCCGACTTGGTTCGGGCCAACGTCCTGACTTTC. It specifies CASSPDLVRANVLTF. The variable domain in full, completed from reference TRBV7-2 and TRBJ2-6, reads GAGVSQSPSNKVTEKGKDVELRCDPISGHTALYWYRQSLGQGLEFLIYFQGNSAPDKSGLPSDRFSAERTGGSVSTLTIQRTQQEDSAVYLCASSPDLVRANVLTFGAGSRLTVL.

This clone was found many times. This chain joins TRBV29-1 and TRBJ2-1; D is unclear. The germline gives CDR1 SQVTM, CDR2 ANQGSEA. With 6 bases removed from V and 15 bases from J, the gap between germline ends came to 21 bases. The CDR3 runs 12 residues. CDR3 DNA: TGCAGCGTGGCCCCACACTTTACGGGTCTGTTCTTC. This encodes CSVAPHFTGLFF.

The V and J genes are TRBV11-3 and TRBJ2-1; 10 positions match TRBD2. The CDR3 spans 15 residues. Germline CDR1 SGHNT, CDR2 YENEEA. With V trimmed by 1 base and J by 3 bases, 0 bases remained unmatched. CDR3 coding DNA: TGTGCCAGCAGCTTAGCTAGCGGGGGCTACAATGAGCAGTTCTTC. The encoded protein is CASSLASGGYNEQFF.

V and J are TRBV27 and TRBJ1-2; D is ambiguous. Germline V CDR1 and CDR2: MNHEY, SMNVEV (reference sequence). The CDR3 spans 15 residues. Trimming cost V 5 bases and J 4 bases, with 17 bases left between them. CDR3 region: CASSPAFGSIYGYTF. The CDR3 bases are TGTGCCAGCAGTCCGGCTTTTGGCAGCATCTATGGCTACACCTTC.

The V gene is TRBV29-1, the J gene TRBJ1-1; D remains unclear. The V gene lost 8 bases and the J gene lost 1 base, with 8 bases spanning the gap. CDR1 is SQVTM and CDR2 is ANQGSEA in the germline V gene. The CDR3 is 11 residues long. CDR3 coding DNA: TGCAGCTTCACAAGGAACACTGAAGCTTTCTTT. Translating gives CSFTRNTEAFF.

The gene calls are TRBV11-2 and TRBJ2-1; no firm D call. Germline values: CDR1 SGHAT, CDR2 FQNNGV. The CDR3 contains 12 residues. Trimming left V 8 bases short and J 10 bases short, with 15 bases between. The CDR3: CASRPGRLEQFF. The CDR3 nucleotides are TGTGCCAGCCGTCCCGGACGCCTGGAGCAGTTCTTC.

The chain uses TRBV19 and TRBJ2-1; 9 bases match TRBD2. Germline V gives CDR1 LNHDA, CDR2 SQIVND (reference sequence). CDR3 length equals 14 residues. With V trimmed by 3 bases and J by 9 bases, 6 bases remained unmatched. CDR3 sequence: CASSISGRGPEQFF. The CDR3 nucleotides read TGTGCCAGTAGTATTAGCGGGAGAGGGCCTGAGCAGTTCTTC. Full variable domain (remainder filled in from reference TRBV19 and TRBJ2-1): DGGITQSPKYLFRKEGQNVTLSCEQNLNHDAMYWYRQDPGQGLRLIYYSQIVNDFQKGDIAEGYSVSREKKESFPLTVTSAQKNPTAFYLCASSISGRGPEQFFGPGTRLTVL.

The chain has TRBV29-1 and TRBJ2-1; 11 bases match TRBD1. The ends lost 6 bases at V and 7 bases at J; junction bases unmatched: 8. The germline CDR1 and CDR2 sequences are SQVTM and ANQGSEA. This CDR3 spans 14 amino acids. CDR3 sequence reads: CSVVTGTGGNEQFF. CDR3 in DNA: TGCAGCGTCGTGACCGGGACAGGGGGTAATGAGCAGTTCTTC.

V and J are TRBV15 and TRBJ2-5; D is ambiguous. CDR1 is LNHNV, CDR2 YYDKDF, per germline (reference sequence). Trimming removed 4 bases from V and 1 base from J, with 10 bases in between. The CDR3 length is 14 residues. The CDR3 DNA reads TGTGCCACCAGCATGTCACGTCTCCAAGAGACCCAGTACTTC. It codes for CATSMSRLQETQYF.

This rearrangement joins TRBV5-4 to TRBJ1-2, with a weak D call TRBD1 (6 bases). This CDR3 region has 14 residues. From germline, CDR1 is SGHNT and CDR2 YYREEE (reference sequence). Trimming took off 2 bases at V and 3 bases at J, with 11 bases between the two ends. The CDR3 sequence: CASSFGGADYGYTF. Written as DNA, the CDR3 is TGTGCCAGCAGCTTTGGGGGGGCGGACTATGGCTACACCTTC.

This chain uses TRBV10-2 with TRBJ2-4, with 8 nucleotides matching TRBD2. After removal of 2 bases from V and 9 bases from J, the junction contained 9 bases not matched to a gene. CDR1 and CDR2 from the germline V gene are WSHSY and SAAADI. CDR3 length equals 15 residues. Here the CDR3 reads CASSEVGDGRAIQYF. The CDR3 DNA reads TGCGCCAGCAGTGAGGTAGGGGACGGGAGGGCCATTCAGTACTTC.

This chain joins TRBV6-1 and TRBJ1-5; D unclear. The CDR3 is made up of 15 amino acids. With 7 bases removed from V and 7 bases from J, the gap between germline ends came to 20 bases. The germline V gene encodes CDR1 MNHNS and CDR2 SASEGT. CDR3 DNA: TGTGCCAGCACCACTAATCTGGGGAACCGACAGCCCCAGCATTTT. Amino acid sequence: CASTTNLGNRQPQHF.

About this clone itself: The conserved phenylalanine or tryptophan is not found at the CDR3 terminus, so this likely reflects a read error. This chain uses TRBV11-2 with TRBJ2-3, with D possibly TRBD2 on 6 matching bases. The CDR3 covers 15 residues. CDR1 and CDR2 (germline): SGHAT, FQNNGV. Trimming left V 2 bases short and J 2 bases short, with 11 bases between. The CDR3 DNA is TGTGCCAGCAGCTTACGGCGGGACCTCACAGATACGCAGTATCTT. Protein sequence: CASSLRRDLTDTQYL.

This clone was detected only a few times. The rearrangement joins TRBV10-3 to TRBJ2-3; D is perhaps TRBD1 (5 bases). Germline loops: CDR1 ENHRY, CDR2 SYGVKD. CDR3 size: 15 residues. V was pared by 4 bases and J by 0 bases, with 11 bases between. The CDR3 loop reads CAISGGTVSTDTQYF. As DNA, the CDR3 is TGTGCCATCAGTGGGGGCACGGTGAGCACAGATACGCAGTATTTT.

This clone was picked up one time. The chain joins TRBV21-1 to TRBJ1-4; the table's D gene call, TRBD1, was not cross checked with the DNA. TRBV21-1 is shown as a pseudogene. The length of the CDR3 is 17 residues. CDR3 in DNA: TGTGCCAGCAGCAAATCTCACAGGGGGGCAACTAATGAAAAACTGTTTTTT. It translates to CASSKSHRGATNEKLFF.

V gene TRBV6-5 combines with J gene TRBJ1-4; 7 bases line up with TRBD1. After removal of 6 bases from V and 8 bases from J, the junction contained 6 bases not matched to a gene. Germline V gives CDR1 MNHEY, CDR2 SVGAGI. CDR3 size: 13 residues. DNA of the CDR3: TGTGCCAGCAGAACAGGGGTGGAGGAAAAACTGTTTTTT. Protein: CASRTGVEEKLFF.

This clone occurred a few times. This sequence joins TRBV19 and TRBJ2-7, with a possible D match to TRBD2 (5 bases). The CDR3 is 16 residues long. The germline gives CDR1 LNHDA, CDR2 SQIVND (reference sequence). V lost 5 bases to trimming and J lost 2 bases, with 19 bases between them. CDR3: CASSAVHSGETYEQYF. The CDR3 DNA reads as TGTGCCAGTAGTGCAGTGCATAGTGGGGAGACCTACGAGCAGTACTTC.

Concerning this clone itself: Different DNA sequences within this sample yield the same CDR3. This chain uses TRBV28 with TRBJ1-1; perhaps TRBD1 as D (5 bases). The ends were cut back, 2 bases at V and 9 bases at J, with 10 bases in the middle. The CDR3 runs 12 residues. Germline CDR1 MDHEN, CDR2 SYDVKM. As DNA, the CDR3 is TGTGCCAGCAGTTTAACTCAGGGAAAAGCTTTCTTT. This translates into CASSLTQGKAFF.

The J gene is TRBJ2-1, the V gene TRBV7-3; 7 bases line up with TRBD2. Looked up from germline, CDR1 is SGHTA and CDR2 is FQGTGA. This CDR3 has 15 residues. V shed 5 bases, J shed 3 bases, and the junction held 7 bases outside the gene matches. The CDR3 sequence is CASSGGTTDYNEQFF. The DNA of the CDR3 is TGTGCCAGCAGCGGCGGGACTACCGACTACAATGAGCAGTTCTTC.

The chain combines TRBV19 with TRBJ1-4, with a tentative D call TRBD1 (5 bases). CDR1 is LNHDA, CDR2 SQIVND, per germline (reference sequence). V lost 5 bases and J 3 bases, leaving 16 bases between the germline ends. The CDR3 is 16 residues long. The CDR3 DNA reads as TGTGCCAGTAGTGCGTCTCTTACGGGGGCTAATGAAAAACTGTTTTTT. It encodes CASSASLTGANEKLFF. Filled out from reference TRBV19 and TRBJ1-4, the complete variable domain reads DGGITQSPKYLFRKEGQNVTLSCEQNLNHDAMYWYRQDPGQGLRLIYYSQIVNDFQKGDIAEGYSVSREKKESFPLTVTSAQKNPTAFYLCASSASLTGANEKLFFGSGTQLSVL.

V usage is TRBV15 and J usage is TRBJ1-5, with 10 bases identical to TRBD1. V lost 3 bases and J lost 0; bases outside the gene matches: 2. CDR1 and CDR2 (germline): LNHNV, YYDKDF (reference sequence). CDR3 length equals 16 residues. The CDR3 sequence is CATSSRDRGSNQPQHF. CDR3 nucleotides: TGTGCCACCAGCAGCCGGGACAGGGGTAGCAATCAGCCCCAGCATTTT.

This chain uses TRBV28 with TRBJ2-3, with D tentatively TRBD1 (6 bases). CDR1 MDHEN and CDR2 SYDVKM come from the germline V gene. CDR3 length equals 19 residues. V lost 2 bases to trimming and J lost 2 bases, with 23 bases between them. CDR3 region: CASSLPYRARVQYTDTQYF. DNA for the CDR3: TGTGCCAGCAGTTTACCTTACAGGGCCCGTGTTCAGTACACAGATACGCAGTATTTT.

The chain uses TRBV7-9 and TRBJ1-4, with D possibly TRBD1 on 6 matching bases. V was clipped by 5 bases and J by 6 bases, with 19 bases between them. Per the germline V gene, CDR1 is SEHNR and CDR2 is FQNEAQ (reference sequence). CDR3 length equals 16 residues. As DNA, the CDR3 is TGTGCCAGCAGCCCCCCAAGCGGGGGCGCCTATGAAAAACTGTTTTTT. Amino acid sequence: CASSPPSGGAYEKLFF.

The CDR3 sequence is CASSQDGYNWEAQPQHF. The DNA of the CDR3 is TGCGCCAGCAGCCAAGATGGGTATAATTGGGAAGCTCAGCCCCAGCATTTT. The chain has TRBV4-1 and TRBJ1-5; no firm D call. The CDR3 sequence is 17 residues long. Trimming removed 0 bases from V and 6 bases from J, with 18 bases in between. Looked up from germline, CDR1 is MGHRA and CDR2 is YSYEKL.

The V call is TRBV5-1, the J call TRBJ2-1; D is perhaps TRBD1 (5 bases). CDR1 is SGHRS, CDR2 YFSETQ, per germline. The CDR3 totals 16 residues. Trimming removed 6 bases at V and 0 bases at J, with 16 bases between. CDR3 nucleotide sequence: TGCGCCAGCACCCCGGACACAGCCACCTCCTACAATGAGCAGTTCTTC. Its protein is CASTPDTATSYNEQFF.

The chain couples TRBV6-5 to TRBJ2-7; TRBD1 agrees at 7 bases. The CDR3 contains 14 residues. With 5 bases clipped from V and 5 bases from J, the junction kept 9 bases outside the gene matches. Germline V gives CDR1 MNHEY, CDR2 SVGAGI. CDR3 coding DNA: TGTGCCAGCAGTAGCAGAGACAGGGTCAACGAGCAGTACTTC. This translates into CASSSRDRVNEQYF.

The chain links TRBV28 to TRBJ2-7; 8 bases align to TRBD2. CDR1 MDHEN and CDR2 SYDVKM come from the germline V gene. After removal of 2 bases from V and 6 bases from J, the junction contained 6 bases not matched to a gene. This CDR3 contains 14 residues. The CDR3 bases are TGTGCCAGCAGTTTACTAGCGGGCTGGAGCGAGCAGTACTTC. Its translation: CASSLLAGWSEQYF.

This clone was seen once. This rearrangement joins TRBV10-3 to TRBJ2-7; 7 nucleotides agree with TRBD1. This CDR3 spans 15 amino acids. The trim removed 6 bases at V and 6 bases at J, leaving 14 bases unmatched. The germline CDR1 and CDR2 sequences are ENHRY and SYGVKD. DNA of the CDR3: TGTGCCATCAGCCCACAACAACAGGGGTCGGCCGAGCAGTACTTC. As protein: CAISPQQQGSAEQYF.

The V gene is TRBV30, the J gene TRBJ1-6; 8 nucleotides match TRBD1. Germline V gene lookup returns CDR1 GTSNPN and CDR2 SVGIG (reference sequence). The CDR3 consists of 16 residues. V shed 8 bases, J shed 0 bases, and the junction held 9 bases outside the gene matches. The CDR3 sequence: CASSGQGRSYNSPLHF. The CDR3 DNA reads TGTGCCAGCTCCGGACAGGGACGCTCCTATAATTCACCCCTCCACTTT.